The present T cell receptor (beta chain) was sequenced within a study of blood T cell repertoires in COVID-19. Across the whole study: From the United States, Italy and Spain came samples of acute and convalescent COVID-19. Sources were T cells, B-cell-depleted T cells, or PBMCs; the material itself was cDNA or gDNA.

V trimming: 5 bases; J trimming: 10 bases; junction bases outside the gene matches: 5. The CDR3 spans 12 residues. Germline values: CDR1 SGHAT, CDR2 FQNNGV. As processed by the authors: Estimation of nucleated cell counts was performed using reference gene primer amplification. Method: immunoSEQ multiplex PCR; TCRdb's copy keeps in-frame clones and lacks some. V, J and clone size are taken as reported in that table, and D and trimming were inferred from the DNA itself. The sample has about 130,000 clones, about 89% seen once. The receptor's source is a woman in her 70s with COVID-19, enrolled during active disease. This chain links TRBV11-2 with TRBJ1-1; TRBD1 aligns across 9 bases. Sequencing input: peripheral blood. CDR3 DNA sequence: TGTGCCAGCAGCCCGGACAGGGGCGTAGCTTTCTTT. Translation: CASSPDRGVAFF.